This TCR beta chain stems from a study of shared clonotypes between healthy human individuals. V was clipped by 7 bases and J by 8 bases, with 12 bases between them. Germline CDR1 LGHNA, CDR2 YSLEER. This CDR3 is built from 12 residues. The study ran the assay at deep level. An even split of each subset's genomic DNA across several immunoSEQ plates was performed. Profiling relied on immunoSEQ multiplex PCR, and the TCRdb table lists in-frame clones only, not all of them. Of about 2.1 million clones in the sample, just over 90% were seen once. Terminally differentiated effector memory CD45RA+ cells were excluded by CCR7 positive selection of CD45RO-negative cells.

The chain links TRBV4-3 to TRBJ2-1; D possibly uses TRBD1 or TRBD2 (7 bases each). The specimen was naive CD8+ T cells from PBMCs. This receptor was identified in a man younger than 35 in good health. Some clones in this sample may be carry-over from other donors' samples. CDR3 region: CASNSGGDEQFF. CDR3 nucleotide sequence: TGCGCCAGCAATTCAGGGGGGGATGAGCAGTTCTTC.